Presented here are 8 T cell receptor beta chains from one specimen sequenced in a study of vaccination effects on CD4 cells after COVID-19. These receptors' antigens are unknown. Ahead of sequencing, the ViraFEST assay grew antigen-specific CD4+ T cells using viral peptide pools. Cultured cells yielded isolated CD4+ T cells after 10 days. Each vaccine recipient was nucleocapsid antibody negative and had no prior SARS-CoV-2 infection. Generated by immunoSEQ multiplex PCR, the TCRdb table keeps only in-frame clones and is missing some. The table includes approximately 74,000 clones, 65% to 85% detected once. This specimen consisted of CD4+ T cells from PBMCs cultured with HCoV-NL63 spike peptides, obtained before COVID-19 vaccination. The receptors derive from a human donor who received a COVID-19 vaccine.

This chain links TRBV7-2 with TRBJ2-7; the match to TRBD1 covers 8 bases. CDR3 length: 15 amino acids. CDR1 and CDR2 from the germline V gene are SGHTA and FQGNSA. Unmatched junction bases numbered 6, after V lost 2 bases and J lost 3 bases. The CDR3 sequence: CASSLTDREFYEQYV. In DNA, the CDR3 is TGTGCCAGCAGCTTAACGGACAGGGAGTTCTACGAGCAGTACGTC.

The rearrangement uses TRBV5-6 and TRBJ1-4, with TRBD1 matching over 7 bases. Germline CDR1 and CDR2: SGHDT and YYEEEE. This CDR3 has 16 residues. After removal of 3 bases from V and 8 bases from J, the junction contained 13 bases not matched to a gene. This CDR3 is CASSSTGSSLGEKLFF. The DNA for the CDR3 is TGTGCCAGCAGCTCGACAGGGTCCTCTCTTGGGGAAAAACTGTTTTTT.

The chain has TRBV9 and TRBJ2-3, with D possibly being TRBD2 (6 bases). The CDR3 totals 14 residues. CDR1 and CDR2 from the germline V gene are SGDLS and YYNGEE. V dropped 5 bases and J dropped 3 bases, with 13 bases sitting between them. CDR3 bases: TGTGCCAGCAGTGCGGACTATCCTACAGATACGCAGTATTTT. Residues: CASSADYPTDTQYF.

CDR3 bases: TGTGCCAGCCTTGGGAAGGGGAAGGGGACTAATGAAAAACTGTTTTTT. It specifies CASLGKGKGTNEKLFF. The rearrangement links TRBV6-6 to TRBJ1-4; perhaps TRBD1 as D (5 bases). CDR3 length: 16 amino acids. Germline-derived CDR1 and CDR2 are MNHNY and SVGAGI (reference sequence). V shed 8 bases and J shed 2 bases, with 18 bases lying between them.

This sequence joins TRBV6-5 and TRBJ1-1; D might be TRBD1 (6 bases). Germline CDR1 MNHEY, CDR2 SVGAGI. CDR3 length: 15 residues. Deletions cut 0 bases from V and 1 base from J, with 9 bases between. The CDR3 loop is CASSYSRQANTEAFF. The DNA of the CDR3 is TGTGCCAGCAGTTACTCGAGACAGGCGAACACTGAAGCTTTCTTT.

V and J are TRBV18 and TRBJ2-5; perhaps TRBD2 as D (5 bases). Germline CDR1 KGHSH, CDR2 LQKENI. The V end lost 6 bases, the J end lost 4 bases, and 15 bases lay between the germline ends. The CDR3 length is 14 residues. For the CDR3, the DNA is TGTGCCAGCTCCCTAGTCGGGGTGCGAGAGACCCAGTACTTC. As protein: CASSLVGVRETQYF.

This clone occurred a few times. The chain combines TRBV9 with TRBJ1-2; D is undetermined. The CDR3 totals 13 residues. Germline CDR1 is SGDLS and CDR2 is YYNGEE. Trimming removed 2 bases at V and 7 bases at J, with 12 bases between. CDR3 sequence (DNA): TGTGCCAGCAGCGTCGAGGGTAACGGTGGCTACACCTTC. Translating it yields CASSVEGNGGYTF.

V usage is TRBV18 and J usage is TRBJ2-7; 9 nucleotides align to TRBD1. Germline V lookup: CDR1 KGHSH, CDR2 LQKENI. This CDR3 contains 15 residues. V lost 5 bases, J lost 4 bases, and 9 bases stayed unmatched. The CDR3 nucleotides are TGTGCCAGCTCAGCCGGACAGGGGACTGTTTACGAGCAGTACGTC. Protein product: CASSAGQGTVYEQYV.